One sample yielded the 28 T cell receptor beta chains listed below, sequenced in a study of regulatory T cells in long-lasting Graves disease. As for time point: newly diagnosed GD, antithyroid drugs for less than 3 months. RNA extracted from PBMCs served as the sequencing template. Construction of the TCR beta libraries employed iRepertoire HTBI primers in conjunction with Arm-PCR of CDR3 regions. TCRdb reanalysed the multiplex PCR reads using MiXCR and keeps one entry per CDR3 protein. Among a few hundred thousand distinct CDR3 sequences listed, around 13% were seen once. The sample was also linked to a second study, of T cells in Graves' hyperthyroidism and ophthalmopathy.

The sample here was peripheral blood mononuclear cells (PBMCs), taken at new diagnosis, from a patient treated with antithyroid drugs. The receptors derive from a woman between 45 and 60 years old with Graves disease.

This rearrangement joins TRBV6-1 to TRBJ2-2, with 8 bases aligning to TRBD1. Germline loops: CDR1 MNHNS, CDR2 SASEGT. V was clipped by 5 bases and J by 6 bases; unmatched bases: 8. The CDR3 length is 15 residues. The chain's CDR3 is CASSHLGQEAGELFF. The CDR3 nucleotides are TGTGCCAGCAGTCACCTGGGACAGGAGGCCGGGGAGCTGTTTTTT.

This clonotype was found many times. The chain's CDR3 is CASSYGQLKGWSNQPQHF. CDR3 in DNA: TGTGCCAGCAGTTACGGACAGCTTAAAGGGTGGAGCAATCAGCCCCAGCATTTT. The chain has TRBV6-2 or TRBV6-3 and TRBJ1-5; D possibly corresponds to TRBD1 (6 bases). The V end lost 2 bases, the J end lost 1 base, and 18 bases lay between the germline ends. The CDR3 spans 18 residues. The germline V gene has CDR1 MNHEY and CDR2 SVGEGT.

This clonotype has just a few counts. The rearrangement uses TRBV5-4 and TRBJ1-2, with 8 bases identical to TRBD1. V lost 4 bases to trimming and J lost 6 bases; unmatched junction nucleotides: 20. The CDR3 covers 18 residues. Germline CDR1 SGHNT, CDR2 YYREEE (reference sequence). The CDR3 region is CASSRPVGQGGLVDGYTF. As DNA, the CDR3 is TGTGCCAGCAGCCGACCGGTCGGACAGGGCGGTCTGGTTGATGGCTACACCTTC.

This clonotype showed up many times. The CDR3 reads CASLPRRDGNNEQFF. CDR3 in DNA: TGTGCCAGCCTTCCTCGCAGGGACGGAAACAATGAGCAGTTCTTC. This chain uses TRBV28 with TRBJ2-1, with D perhaps TRBD1 or TRBD2 (5 bases each). Germline V CDR1 and CDR2: MDHEN, SYDVKM. The CDR3 length is 15 residues. V was trimmed by 8 bases and J by 5 bases, leaving 19 bases between them.

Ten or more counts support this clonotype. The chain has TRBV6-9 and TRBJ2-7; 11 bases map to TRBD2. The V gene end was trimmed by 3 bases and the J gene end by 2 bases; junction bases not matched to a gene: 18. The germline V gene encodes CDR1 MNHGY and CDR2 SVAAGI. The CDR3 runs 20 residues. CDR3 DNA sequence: TGTGCCAGCAGTTACCCCAAAGAAGGTGGACTAGCGGGCGCCACCTACGAGCAGTACTTC. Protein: CASSYPKEGGLAGATYEQYF.

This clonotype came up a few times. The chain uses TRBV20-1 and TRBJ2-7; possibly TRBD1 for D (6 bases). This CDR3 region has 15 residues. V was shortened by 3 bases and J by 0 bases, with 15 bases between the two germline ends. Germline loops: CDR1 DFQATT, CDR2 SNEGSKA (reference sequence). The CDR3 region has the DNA TGCAGTGCTAGGCCCCCACAGGGCCCCTCCTACGAGCAGTACTTC. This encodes CSARPPQGPSYEQYF.

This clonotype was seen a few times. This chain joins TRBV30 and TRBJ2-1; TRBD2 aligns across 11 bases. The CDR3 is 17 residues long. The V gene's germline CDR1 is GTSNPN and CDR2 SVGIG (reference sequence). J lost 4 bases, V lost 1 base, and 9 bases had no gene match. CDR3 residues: CAWSGTITSGSYNEQFF. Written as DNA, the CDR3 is TGTGCCTGGAGTGGAACCATCACTAGCGGGAGTTACAATGAGCAGTTCTTC.

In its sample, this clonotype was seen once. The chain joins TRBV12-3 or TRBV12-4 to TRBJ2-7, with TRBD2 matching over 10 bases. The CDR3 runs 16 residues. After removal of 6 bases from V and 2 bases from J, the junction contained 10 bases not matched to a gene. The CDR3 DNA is TGTGCCAGCAGCGCATCCTCTAGCGGGAGTCCCTACGAGCAGTACTTC. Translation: CASSASSSGSPYEQYF.

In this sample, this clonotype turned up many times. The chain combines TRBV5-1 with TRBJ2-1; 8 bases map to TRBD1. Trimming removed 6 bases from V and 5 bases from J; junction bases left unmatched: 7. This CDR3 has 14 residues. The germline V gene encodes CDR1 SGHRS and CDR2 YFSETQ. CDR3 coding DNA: TGCGCCAGCACTGAGACAGGGGAACACAATGAGCAGTTCTTC. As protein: CASTETGEHNEQFF.

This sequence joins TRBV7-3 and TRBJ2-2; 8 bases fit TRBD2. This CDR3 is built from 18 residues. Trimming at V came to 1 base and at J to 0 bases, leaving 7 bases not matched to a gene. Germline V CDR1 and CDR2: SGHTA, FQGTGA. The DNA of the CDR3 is TGTGCCAGCAGCTTAATCTCGGGAGGGCCGGCGAACACCGGGGAGCTGTTTTTT. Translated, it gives CASSLISGGPANTGELFF.

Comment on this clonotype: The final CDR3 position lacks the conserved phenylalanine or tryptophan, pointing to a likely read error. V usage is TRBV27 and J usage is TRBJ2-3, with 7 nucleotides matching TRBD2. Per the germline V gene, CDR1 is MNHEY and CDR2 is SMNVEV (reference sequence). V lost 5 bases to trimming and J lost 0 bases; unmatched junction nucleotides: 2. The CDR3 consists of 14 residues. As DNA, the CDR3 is TGTGCCAGCAGTCATAGCGGGAGCACAGATACGCAGTATTTA. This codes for CASSHSGSTDTQYL.

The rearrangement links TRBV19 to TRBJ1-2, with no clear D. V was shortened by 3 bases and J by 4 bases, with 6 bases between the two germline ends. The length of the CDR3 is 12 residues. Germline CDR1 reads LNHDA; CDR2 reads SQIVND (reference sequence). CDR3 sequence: CASSIHRYGYTF. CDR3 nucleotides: TGTGCCAGTAGTATTCACCGCTATGGCTACACCTTC. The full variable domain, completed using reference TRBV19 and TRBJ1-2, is DGGITQSPKYLFRKEGQNVTLSCEQNLNHDAMYWYRQDPGQGLRLIYYSQIVNDFQKGDIAEGYSVSREKKESFPLTVTSAQKNPTAFYLCASSIHRYGYTFGSGTRLTVV.

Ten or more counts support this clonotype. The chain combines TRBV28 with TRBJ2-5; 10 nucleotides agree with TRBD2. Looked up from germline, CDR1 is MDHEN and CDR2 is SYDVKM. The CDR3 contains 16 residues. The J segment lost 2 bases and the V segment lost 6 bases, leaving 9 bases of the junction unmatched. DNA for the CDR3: TGTGCCAGCAGGGGCCCCTCGGGACTAGCGCAAGAGACCCAGTACTTC. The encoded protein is CASRGPSGLAQETQYF.

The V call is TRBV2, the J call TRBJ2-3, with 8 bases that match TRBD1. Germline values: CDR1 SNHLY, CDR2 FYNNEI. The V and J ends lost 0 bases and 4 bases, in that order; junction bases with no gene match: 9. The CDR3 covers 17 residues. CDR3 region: CASSEAPTGGGADTQYF. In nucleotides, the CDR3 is TGTGCCAGCAGTGAAGCACCTACAGGGGGAGGAGCAGATACGCAGTATTTT.

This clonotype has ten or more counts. For the CDR3, the DNA is TGTGCCAGCAGCAAACTGACAGGGGGCGGAGAGACCCAGTACTTC. Translating it yields CASSKLTGGGETQYF. The chain joins TRBV7-9 to TRBJ2-5; 10 bases are a match to TRBD1. The CDR3 is made up of 15 amino acids. V shed 5 bases, J shed 4 bases, and the junction held 7 bases outside the gene matches. Germline V gene sequence: CDR1 SEHNR, CDR2 FQNEAQ (reference sequence).

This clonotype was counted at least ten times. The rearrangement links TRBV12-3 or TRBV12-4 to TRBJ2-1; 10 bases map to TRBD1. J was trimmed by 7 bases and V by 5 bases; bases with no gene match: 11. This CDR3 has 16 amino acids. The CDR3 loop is CASSPRQGAIGNEQFF. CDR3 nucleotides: TGTGCCAGCAGTCCCAGACAGGGGGCGATTGGAAATGAGCAGTTCTTC.

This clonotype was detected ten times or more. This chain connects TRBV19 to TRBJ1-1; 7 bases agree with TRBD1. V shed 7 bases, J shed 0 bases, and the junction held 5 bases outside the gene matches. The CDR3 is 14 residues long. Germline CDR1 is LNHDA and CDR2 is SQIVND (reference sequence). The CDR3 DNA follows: TGTGCCAGTACCCAGACAGGGTTGAACACTGAAGCTTTCTTT. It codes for CASTQTGLNTEAFF.

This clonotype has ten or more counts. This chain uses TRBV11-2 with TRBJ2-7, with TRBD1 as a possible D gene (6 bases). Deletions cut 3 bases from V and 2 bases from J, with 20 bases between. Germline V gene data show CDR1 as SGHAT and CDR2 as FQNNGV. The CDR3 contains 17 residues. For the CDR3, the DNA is TGTGCCAGCAGCTTCCGAAATGGGGCAGGGGTAACCTACGAGCAGTACTTC. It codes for CASSFRNGAGVTYEQYF.

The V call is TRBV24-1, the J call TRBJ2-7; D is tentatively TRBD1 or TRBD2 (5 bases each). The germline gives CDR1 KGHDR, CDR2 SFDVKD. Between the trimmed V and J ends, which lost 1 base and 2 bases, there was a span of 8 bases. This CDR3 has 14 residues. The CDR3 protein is CATSDFGDPYEQYF. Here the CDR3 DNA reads TGTGCCACCAGTGATTTCGGGGACCCCTACGAGCAGTACTTC.

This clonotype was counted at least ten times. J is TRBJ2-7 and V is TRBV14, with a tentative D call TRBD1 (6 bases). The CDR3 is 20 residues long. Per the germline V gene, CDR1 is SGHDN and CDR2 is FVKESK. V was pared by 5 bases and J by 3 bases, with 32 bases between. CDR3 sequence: CASSSVRAPGVVVIGYEQYF. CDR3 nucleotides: TGTGCCAGCAGCTCCGTAAGAGCCCCAGGGGTCGTAGTTATAGGCTACGAGCAGTACTTC.

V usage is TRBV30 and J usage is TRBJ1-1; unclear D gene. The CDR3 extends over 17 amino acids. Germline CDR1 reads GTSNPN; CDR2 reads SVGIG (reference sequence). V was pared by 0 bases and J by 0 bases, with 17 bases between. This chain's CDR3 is CAWSVLQVFSVNTEAFF. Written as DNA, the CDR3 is TGTGCCTGGAGTGTACTTCAGGTGTTTTCGGTGAACACTGAAGCTTTCTTT.

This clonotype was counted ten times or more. DNA of the CDR3: TGTGCCAGCAGACTAGCGGGAGGGGTCTCCTACGAGCAGTACTTC. Translating it yields CASRLAGGVSYEQYF. This chain joins TRBV28 and TRBJ2-7, with 13 bases that match TRBD2. The V and J ends lost 6 bases and 0 bases, in that order; junction bases with no gene match: 2. The length of the CDR3 is 15 residues. Germline V gene data show CDR1 as MDHEN and CDR2 as SYDVKM.

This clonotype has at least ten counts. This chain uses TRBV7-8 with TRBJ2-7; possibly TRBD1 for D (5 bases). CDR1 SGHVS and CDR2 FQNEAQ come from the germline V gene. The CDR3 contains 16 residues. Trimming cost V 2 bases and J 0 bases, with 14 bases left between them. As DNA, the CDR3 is TGTGCCAGCAGCTTAACAGGCAGGACCGTCTCCTACGAGCAGTACTTC. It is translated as CASSLTGRTVSYEQYF. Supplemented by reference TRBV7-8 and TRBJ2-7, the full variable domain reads GAGVSQSPRYKVAKRGQDVALRCDPISGHVSLFWYQQALGQGPEFLTYFQNEAQLDKSGLPSDRFFAERPEGSVSTLKIQRTQQEDSAVYLCASSLTGRTVSYEQYFGPGTRLTVT.

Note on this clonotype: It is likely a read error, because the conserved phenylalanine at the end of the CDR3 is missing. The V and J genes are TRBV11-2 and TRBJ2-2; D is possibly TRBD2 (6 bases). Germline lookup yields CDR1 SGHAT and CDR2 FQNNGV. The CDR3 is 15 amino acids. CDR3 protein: CAILLRGRNAGELFV. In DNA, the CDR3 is TGTGCCATCCTCCTCCGGGGGAGGAACGCCGGGGAGCTGTTTGTT.

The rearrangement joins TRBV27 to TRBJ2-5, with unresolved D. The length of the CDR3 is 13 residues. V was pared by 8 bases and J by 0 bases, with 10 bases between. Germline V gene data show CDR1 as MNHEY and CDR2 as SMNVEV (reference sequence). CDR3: CASADVHQETQYF. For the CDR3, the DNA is TGTGCCAGCGCCGACGTTCACCAAGAGACCCAGTACTTC.

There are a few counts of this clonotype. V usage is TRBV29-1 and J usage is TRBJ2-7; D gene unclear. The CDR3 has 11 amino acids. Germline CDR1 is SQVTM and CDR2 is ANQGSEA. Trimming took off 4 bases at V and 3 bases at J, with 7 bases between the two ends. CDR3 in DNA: TGCAGCGTTGTAGCCCACTACGAGCAGTACTTC. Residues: CSVVAHYEQYF.

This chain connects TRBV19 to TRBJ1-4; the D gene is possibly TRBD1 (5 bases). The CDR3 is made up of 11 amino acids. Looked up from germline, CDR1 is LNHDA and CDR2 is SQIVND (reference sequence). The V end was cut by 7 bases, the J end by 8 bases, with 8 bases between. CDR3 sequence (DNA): TGTGCCAGTACAGAGGGGGAAAAACTGTTTTTT. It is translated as CASTEGEKLFF.

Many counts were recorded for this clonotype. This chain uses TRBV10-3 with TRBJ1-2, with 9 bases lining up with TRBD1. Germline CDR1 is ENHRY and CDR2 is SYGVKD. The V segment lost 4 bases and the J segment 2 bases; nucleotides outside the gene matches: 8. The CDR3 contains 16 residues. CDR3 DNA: TGTGCCATCAGTGCCCGGGACAGGGAGCTCAACTATGGCTACACCTTC. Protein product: CAISARDRELNYGYTF.